This T cell receptor (beta chain) was recovered during a study of blood T cell repertoires in COVID-19. Study at large: From T cells, B-cell-depleted T cells, or PBMCs came the material, which was cDNA or gDNA.

This CDR3 contains 14 residues. Trimming at V came to 4 bases and at J to 5 bases, leaving 2 bases not matched to a gene. Looked up from germline, CDR1 is KGHSH and CDR2 is LQKENI. This clone was found once. Authors' analysis steps: Researchers report that nucleated cell counts were estimated from reference gene primer amplification. Some clones are missing from TCRdb's copy, which holds only in-frame ones; the method was immunoSEQ multiplex PCR. V, J and clone size derive from that table, while D and trimming were established from the DNA sequence. Among about 70,000 clones listed, more than 80% were seen once.

The genes are TRBV18 and TRBJ2-5, with 12 bases that match TRBD2. This TCR was recovered from a man aged 45-65 years with acute or convalescent COVID-19. The sample consisted of peripheral blood. CDR3 nucleotide sequence: TGTGCCAGCTCACAACTAGCGGGAGGTGAGACCCAGTACTTC. It yields the protein CASSQLAGGETQYF.